This entry lists 26 T cell receptor beta chains sequenced from one sample in a study of cytomegalovirus exposure and HLA in healthy donors. Profiling relied on immunoSEQ multiplex PCR, and the TCRdb table lists in-frame clones only, not all of them. The table lists some 90,000 clones, around nine tenths of them singletons. The sequencing sample was made of PBMCs. The origin of the receptors is a woman between 25 and 40 years old in good health and CMV-seronegative.

This clone ranks as medium-sized (0.01 to 0.1%). The chain carries TRBV28 and TRBJ1-5; D gene uncertain. Germline V CDR1 and CDR2: MDHEN, SYDVKM. The CDR3 contains 16 residues. Trimming pared 5 bases from V and 5 bases from J, leaving 19 bases between. CDR3 in DNA: TGTGCCAGCAGTACCCCAGCGGATGGGAATTATCAGCCCCAGCATTTT. Protein product: CASSTPADGNYQPQHF.

The V gene is TRBV18, the J gene TRBJ1-6, with 7 positions matching TRBD1. This CDR3 spans 16 amino acids. CDR1 is KGHSH and CDR2 is LQKENI in the germline V gene. Trimming took 2 bases from V and 7 from J; bases not matched to a gene: 8. This chain's CDR3 is CASSPSSTGSNSPLHF. The DNA of the CDR3 is TGTGCCAGCTCACCAAGCTCGACAGGGTCAAATTCACCCCTCCACTTT.

The chain is built from TRBV28 and TRBJ1-1; D unclear. The CDR3 consists of 11 residues. Per germline, CDR1 MDHEN and CDR2 SYDVKM. V was clipped by 8 bases and J by 2 bases, with 6 bases between them. The CDR3 coding sequence is TGTGCCAGCCGGGAAAACACTGAAGCTTTCTTT. It specifies CASRENTEAFF.

V usage is TRBV15 and J usage is TRBJ2-5; D might be TRBD2 (6 bases). The CDR3 contains 15 residues. Germline values: CDR1 LNHNV, CDR2 YYDKDF (reference sequence). Trimming removed 0 bases at V and 2 bases at J, with 10 bases between. This CDR3 reads CATSRDNSGQETQYF. CDR3 nucleotides: TGTGCCACCAGCAGAGATAATAGCGGACAAGAGACCCAGTACTTC.

The V call is TRBV7-9, the J call TRBJ2-2; a possible D gene is TRBD1 (6 bases). Trimming stripped 3 bases from V and 3 bases from J, with 11 bases between. Per the germline V gene, CDR1 is SEHNR and CDR2 is FQNEAQ (reference sequence). The CDR3 covers 15 residues. The CDR3 DNA reads TGTGCCAGCAGCTTTACAGGGTTGGACACCGGGGAGCTGTTTTTT. It is translated as CASSFTGLDTGELFF.

CDR3 loop: CASTPAGFSHEQYF. In DNA, the CDR3 is TGTGCCAGCACTCCCGCGGGGTTCAGCCACGAGCAGTACTTC. This rearrangement joins TRBV21-1 to TRBJ2-7; TRBD2 was called by the table and not checked on the DNA. TRBV21-1 is labeled a pseudogene. The CDR3 sequence is 14 residues long.

The chain couples TRBV5-6 to TRBJ2-1; D remains unclear. Germline CDR1 SGHDT, CDR2 YYEEEE. The CDR3 runs to 17 residues. V lost 0 bases, J lost 0 bases, and 13 bases lay in between. CDR3 loop: CASSLESYSRSYNEQFF. In DNA form, the CDR3 reads TGTGCCAGCAGCTTGGAATCGTATTCTCGCTCCTACAATGAGCAGTTCTTC.

CDR3 coding DNA: TGTGCCAGCACTCAAGGGGACAGGGGACGCGAAGAGACCCAGTACTTC. Its translation: CASTQGDRGREETQYF. This chain joins TRBV2 and TRBJ2-5, with 10 bases that match TRBD1. The V segment lost 7 bases and the J segment 3 bases; nucleotides outside the gene matches: 11. The CDR3 sequence is 16 residues long. Per germline, CDR1 SNHLY and CDR2 FYNNEI. The complete variable domain, with remaining parts taken from reference TRBV2 and TRBJ2-5, reads EPEVTQTPSHQVTQMGQEVILRCVPISNHLYFYWYRQILGQKVEFLVSFYNNEISEKSEIFDDQFSVERPDGSNFTLKIRSTKLEDSAMYFCASTQGDRGREETQYFGPGTRLLVL.

The CDR3 bases are TGTGCCAGCAGCCAAGGAGCGGGGGGGCCCTACGAGCAGTACTTC. Residues: CASSQGAGGPYEQYF. The V gene is TRBV4-2, the J gene TRBJ2-7, with 10 bases aligning to TRBD2. CDR3 length: 15 residues. In germline, CDR1 is LGHNA, CDR2 YNFKEQ. The J segment lost 2 bases and the V segment lost 1 base, leaving 2 bases of the junction unmatched.

J is TRBJ1-6 and V is TRBV7-9, with 7 bases that match TRBD1. Per the germline V gene, CDR1 is SEHNR and CDR2 is FQNEAQ (reference sequence). Trimming at V came to 5 bases and at J to 7 bases, leaving 5 bases not matched to a gene. The length of the CDR3 is 14 residues. DNA of the CDR3: TGTGCCAGCAGCCAGGACAGGTCAAATTCACCCCTCCACTTT. As protein: CASSQDRSNSPLHF.

V and J are TRBV28 and TRBJ2-7; TRBD1 matches at 10 bases. The J segment lost 6 bases and the V segment lost 8 bases, leaving 13 bases of the junction unmatched. This CDR3 contains 15 residues. Germline CDR1 is MDHEN and CDR2 is SYDVKM. The CDR3 DNA sequence: TGTGCCAGCCACTTGGGAGGGACAGGGGTTCCCGAGCAGTACTTC. Its protein is CASHLGGTGVPEQYF.

The chain has TRBV7-9 and TRBJ2-7, with 8 nucleotides matching TRBD1. Losses at the gene ends were 1 base for V and 7 bases for J; bases not matched to a gene: 9. CDR3 length: 15 amino acids. The germline CDR1 and CDR2 sequences are SEHNR and FQNEAQ (reference sequence). CDR3 protein: CASSLGGQGRWEQYF. CDR3 sequence (DNA): TGTGCCAGCAGCTTAGGTGGACAGGGTAGGTGGGAGCAGTACTTC.

There are a few counts of this clone. This chain uses TRBV9 with TRBJ1-1; D is possibly TRBD1 (5 bases). Germline loops: CDR1 SGDLS, CDR2 YYNGEE. CDR3 length: 14 amino acids. Trimming cost V 2 bases and J 5 bases, with 13 bases left between them. CDR3 amino acids: CASSVGGSRTEAFF. CDR3 nucleotide sequence: TGTGCCAGCAGCGTCGGGGGGAGTCGGACTGAAGCTTTCTTT.

V usage is TRBV19 and J usage is TRBJ2-2, with TRBD1 matching 7 bases. The J segment lost 1 base and the V segment lost 5 bases, leaving 7 bases of the junction unmatched. This CDR3 contains 16 residues. The germline gives CDR1 LNHDA, CDR2 SQIVND (reference sequence). The DNA of the CDR3 is TGTGCCAGTAGTTCGCCCCAGGGGGTGAACACCGGGGAGCTGTTTTTT. It yields the protein CASSSPQGVNTGELFF.

The rearrangement links TRBV28 to TRBJ1-3, with 9 bases fitting TRBD1. The CDR3 consists of 15 residues. Germline V lookup: CDR1 MDHEN, CDR2 SYDVKM. The V segment lost 6 bases and the J segment 8 bases; nucleotides outside the gene matches: 11. CDR3: CASSQDRGGVHTIYF. The CDR3 nucleotides are TGTGCCAGCAGCCAGGACAGGGGTGGGGTCCACACCATATATTTT.

The CDR3: CASQPGVLPYEQYF. The DNA of the CDR3 is TGTGCCAGCCAACCGGGGGTTCTCCCCTACGAGCAGTACTTC. V and J are TRBV28 and TRBJ2-7, with TRBD2 as a possible D gene (6 bases). CDR1 MDHEN and CDR2 SYDVKM come from the germline V gene. V gave up 8 bases and J gave up 2 bases, with 16 bases separating them. This CDR3 has 14 residues.

This clone has more than one count but fewer than ten. The chain uses TRBV19 and TRBJ1-4, with D unresolved. The V gene's germline CDR1 is LNHDA and CDR2 SQIVND (reference sequence). The germline V and J ends were trimmed by 6 bases and 5 bases, with 10 bases remaining between them. The CDR3 consists of 13 residues. In DNA form, the CDR3 reads TGTGCCAGTAGGACACCCTGGAATGAAAAACTGTTTTTT. It is translated as CASRTPWNEKLFF.

In its sample, this clone was seen once. The chain combines TRBV5-1 with TRBJ1-1; 7 bases match TRBD1. This CDR3 has 15 residues. Trimming cost V 4 bases and J 3 bases; bases outside gene matches: 9. Germline values: CDR1 SGHRS, CDR2 YFSETQ. The CDR3 loop reads CASSTETGIDTEAFF. The CDR3 bases are TGCGCCAGCAGCACCGAGACAGGGATCGACACTGAAGCTTTCTTT.

V gene TRBV7-2 combines with J gene TRBJ2-7; 7 bases are shared with TRBD2. V dropped 4 bases and J dropped 4; count of bases not matched to a gene: 10. Germline CDR1 SGHTA, CDR2 FQGNSA. There are 15 residues in the CDR3. The CDR3: CASSWEGGPQYEQYF. The DNA for the CDR3 is TGTGCCAGCAGCTGGGAGGGAGGGCCCCAATACGAGCAGTACTTC. The complete variable domain, with remaining parts taken from reference TRBV7-2 and TRBJ2-7, reads GAGVSQSPSNKVTEKGKDVELRCDPISGHTALYWYRQSLGQGLEFLIYFQGNSAPDKSGLPSDRFSAERTGGSVSTLTIQRTQQEDSAVYLCASSWEGGPQYEQYFGPGTRLTVT.

The V call is TRBV7-2, the J call TRBJ2-3; TRBD2 might be the D (6 bases). Per the germline V gene, CDR1 is SGHTA and CDR2 is FQGNSA. Trimming took 5 bases from V and 2 from J, leaving 20 bases between them. The CDR3 consists of 17 residues. The CDR3: CASSQLLAHLPTDTQYF. In DNA form, the CDR3 reads TGTGCCAGCAGCCAACTACTAGCCCACCTTCCCACAGATACGCAGTATTTT. The full variable domain, in which reference TRBV7-2 and TRBJ2-3 provide the parts outside the CDR3, is GAGVSQSPSNKVTEKGKDVELRCDPISGHTALYWYRQSLGQGLEFLIYFQGNSAPDKSGLPSDRFSAERTGGSVSTLTIQRTQQEDSAVYLCASSQLLAHLPTDTQYFGPGTRLTVL.

This chain links TRBV29-1 with TRBJ2-3; weak D call: TRBD2 (5 bases). The V gene's germline CDR1 is SQVTM and CDR2 ANQGSEA. This CDR3 region has 12 residues. Trimming removed 8 bases from V and 2 bases from J, with 11 bases in between. CDR3 sequence: CSSGGITDTQYF. The DNA for the CDR3 is TGCAGCAGCGGAGGTATCACAGATACGCAGTATTTT.

This CDR3 is CASSLAGEGQPQHF. The CDR3 region has the DNA TGTGCCAGCAGCTTGGCTGGGGAGGGTCAGCCCCAGCATTTT. The chain is built from TRBV5-6 and TRBJ1-5; D unclear. CDR1 is SGHDT and CDR2 is YYEEEE in the germline V gene. The CDR3 is made up of 14 amino acids. Trimming pared 0 bases from V and 6 bases from J, leaving 10 bases between.

This clone was recorded only once. This CDR3 reads CASSPYLGTGYYEQYF. CDR3 nucleotide sequence: TGTGCCAGCAGCCCATACCTCGGGACAGGGTACTACGAGCAGTACTTC. The chain combines TRBV7-9 with TRBJ2-7, with TRBD1 matching over 9 bases. Germline values: CDR1 SEHNR, CDR2 FQNEAQ (reference sequence). The V gene end was trimmed by 5 bases and the J gene end by 3 bases; junction bases not matched to a gene: 11. The CDR3 consists of 16 residues.

The genes are TRBV5-1 and TRBJ2-3; D is undetermined. V dropped 5 bases and J dropped 5 bases, with 12 bases sitting between them. Looked up from germline, CDR1 is SGHRS and CDR2 is YFSETQ. The CDR3 is 13 residues long. In DNA, the CDR3 is TGCGCCAGCAGGCGGTATCTTCAAGATACGCAGTATTTT. This encodes CASRRYLQDTQYF.

The V and J genes are TRBV5-8 and TRBJ1-2, with TRBD1 matching 8 bases. Germline CDR1 and CDR2: SGHTS and YDEGEE. This CDR3 region has 13 residues. Trimming cost V 4 bases and J 4 bases; bases outside gene matches: 3. CDR3 coding DNA: TGTGCCAGCAGCATCAGGGGGCTCTATGGCTACACCTTC. Translation gives CASSIRGLYGYTF.

The rearrangement uses TRBV7-6 and TRBJ2-3; 12 nucleotides match TRBD2. V lost 3 bases to trimming and J lost 3 bases; unmatched junction nucleotides: 1. This CDR3 region has 15 residues. Germline V gene sequence: CDR1 SGHVS, CDR2 FNYEAQ. The CDR3 spells CASSFLAGGTDTQYF. The CDR3 nucleotides read TGTGCCAGCAGCTTCCTAGCGGGAGGGACAGATACGCAGTATTTT.